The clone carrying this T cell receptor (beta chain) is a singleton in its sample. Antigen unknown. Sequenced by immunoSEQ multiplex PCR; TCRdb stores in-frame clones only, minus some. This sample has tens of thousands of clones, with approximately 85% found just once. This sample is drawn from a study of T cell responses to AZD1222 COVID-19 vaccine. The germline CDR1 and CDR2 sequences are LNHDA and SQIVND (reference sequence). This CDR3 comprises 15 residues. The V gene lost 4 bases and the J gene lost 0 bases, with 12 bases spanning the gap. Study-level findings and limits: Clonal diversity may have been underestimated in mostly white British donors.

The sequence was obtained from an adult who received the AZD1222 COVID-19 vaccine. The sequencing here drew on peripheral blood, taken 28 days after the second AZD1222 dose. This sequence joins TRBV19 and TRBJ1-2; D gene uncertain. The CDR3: CASSTPWGANYGYTF. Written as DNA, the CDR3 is TGTGCCAGTAGTACGCCCTGGGGAGCTAACTATGGCTACACCTTC.